One sample yielded the 3 T cell receptor beta chains listed below, sequenced in a study of technical replicates of blood from a handful of donors. Clones were read by immunoSEQ multiplex PCR, and TCRdb kept only the in-frame ones, dropping some. The sample contains approximately 69,000 clones, approximately 88% of which appear only once. Sequenced material: PBMCs. All receptors derive from a human donor in good health. Some clones in this sample may be carry-over from other donors' samples.

This clone was found a few times. V and J are TRBV7-9 and TRBJ1-3; D remains ambiguous. There are 15 residues in the CDR3. V dropped 5 bases and J dropped 3 bases, with 14 bases sitting between them. Germline V lookup: CDR1 SEHNR, CDR2 FQNEAQ (reference sequence). CDR3 region: CASSPPPRVGNTIYF. The CDR3 DNA is TGTGCCAGCAGCCCCCCCCCGAGGGTTGGAAACACCATATATTTT.

This chain links TRBV7-9 with TRBJ2-5, with 7 bases lining up with TRBD1. This CDR3 contains 14 residues. Germline CDR1 is SEHNR and CDR2 is FQNEAQ (reference sequence). Trimming took 4 bases from V and 5 from J; bases not matched to a gene: 7. This chain's CDR3 is CASSSRQGGETQYF. The CDR3 bases are TGTGCCAGCAGCTCTAGACAGGGCGGGGAGACCCAGTACTTC. The full variable domain, rest sourced from reference TRBV7-9 and TRBJ2-5, is DTGVSQNPRHKITKRGQNVTFRCDPISEHNRLYWYRQTLGQGPEFLTYFQNEAQLEKSRLLSDRFSAERPKGSFSTLEIQRTEQGDSAMYLCASSSRQGGETQYFGPGTRLLVL.

The V and J genes are TRBV7-2 and TRBJ2-7, with 11 bases identical to TRBD2. The CDR3 is 15 amino acids. After removal of 3 bases from V and 0 bases from J, the junction contained 1 base not matched to a gene. Germline V gene lookup returns CDR1 SGHTA and CDR2 FQGNSA. CDR3 amino acids: CASSFTSGGSYEQYF. CDR3 nucleotide sequence: TGTGCCAGCAGCTTCACTAGCGGGGGCTCCTACGAGCAGTACTTC.